The 23 T cell receptor beta chains below all came from one sample that was sequenced in a study of Ad26.COV2.S vaccination and SARS-CoV-2 variants (dated by TCRdb to the early 2020s). The treatment or condition label on this specimen signifies: roughly 18 received Ad26.COV2.S at low or high dose, single or two shots; several received placebo; per-sample allocation not given. Repertoires of vaccine and placebo recipients were sequenced from samples collected on day 63 after the first injection. Receptor amplification or capture employed the immunoSEQ multiplex PCR assay. In its TCRdb copy, this immuneACCESS table keeps in-frame sequences only and misses some clones. Where compared with another copy, unresolved V genes explain less than half of these, and the others have no known cause. In this sample the table shows some 250,000 clones, roughly 88% of which occur a single time. The ten largest clones take up around 10% of the sample.

Source: peripheral blood, taken in a trial of Ad26.COV2.S vaccine versus placebo. The receptors were sampled from a person aged 18-65 years who received the Ad26.COV2.S COVID-19 vaccine or a placebo.

The chain employs TRBV20-1 and TRBJ2-3; D not certain. CDR1 and CDR2 (germline): DFQATT, SNEGSKA (reference sequence). The CDR3 totals 10 residues. V lost 5 bases to trimming and J lost 7 bases, with 7 bases between them. DNA for the CDR3: TGCAGTGCTCTGGGCAATACGCAGTATTTT. This sequence encodes CSALGNTQYF.

The CDR3 here is CASTLVGLDHTGELFF. In DNA form, the CDR3 reads TGTGCCAGCACCCTAGTCGGACTAGACCACACCGGGGAGCTGTTTTTT. The gene calls are TRBV27 and TRBJ2-2; 7 bases map to TRBD2. The CDR3 spans 16 residues. Germline CDR1 MNHEY, CDR2 SMNVEV (reference sequence). Unmatched junction bases numbered 11, after V lost 7 bases and J lost 3 bases.

The chain couples TRBV5-4 to TRBJ2-3, with D unclear. The V end lost 4 bases, the J end lost 2 bases, and 11 bases lay between the germline ends. The CDR3 has 14 residues. The germline V gene has CDR1 SGHNT and CDR2 YYREEE (reference sequence). CDR3 nucleotides: TGTGCCAGCAGCCGGCGCCTATTCACAGATACGCAGTATTTT. The encoded protein is CASSRRLFTDTQYF.

The chain couples TRBV28 to TRBJ2-3; D ambiguous. V dropped 3 bases and J dropped 10 bases, with 11 bases sitting between them. CDR3 length equals 12 residues. Germline V CDR1 and CDR2: MDHEN, SYDVKM. This CDR3 reads CASSFFSIPQYF. For the CDR3, the DNA is TGTGCCAGCAGTTTTTTTTCTATACCGCAGTATTTT.

This clone was detected once. The V and J genes are TRBV6-2 or TRBV6-3 and TRBJ1-2; a weak D match, TRBD1 (6 bases). Trimming left V 4 bases short and J 8 bases short, with 14 bases between. This CDR3 is 13 amino acids long. Germline V lookup: CDR1 MNHEY, CDR2 SVGEGT. CDR3 sequence reads: CASSLAAGVGYTF. CDR3 in DNA: TGTGCCAGCAGTTTGGCTGCAGGGGTCGGCTACACCTTC.

The chain joins TRBV9 to TRBJ2-7; weak D call: TRBD2 (6 bases). This CDR3 contains 15 residues. V shed 4 bases and J shed 2 bases, with 16 bases lying between them. Germline CDR1 reads SGDLS; CDR2 reads YYNGEE. The CDR3 DNA is TGTGCCAGCAGCCAGGCCGAGACTAGTACCTACGAGCAGTACTTC. It is translated as CASSQAETSTYEQYF.

V gene TRBV6-2 or TRBV6-3 combines with J gene TRBJ2-5; D is unresolved. V shed 5 bases and J shed 2 bases, with 3 bases lying between them. Germline V gene lookup returns CDR1 MNHEY and CDR2 SVGEGT. The CDR3 is 11 residues long. The CDR3 protein is CASSGQETQYF. In DNA form, the CDR3 reads TGTGCCAGCAGTGGGCAAGAGACCCAGTACTTC.

The rearrangement joins TRBV9 to TRBJ1-1; 12 bases are a match to TRBD1. V trimming: 4 bases; J trimming: 5 bases; junction bases outside the gene matches: 6. Per germline, CDR1 SGDLS and CDR2 YYNGEE. CDR3 length: 15 residues. As DNA, the CDR3 is TGTGCCAGCAGCTTCCGGGACAGGGGGCGGACTGAAGCTTTCTTT. This encodes CASSFRDRGRTEAFF.

The chain uses TRBV6-2 or TRBV6-3 and TRBJ2-7, with 10 bases aligning to TRBD2. The CDR3 spans 19 residues. After removal of 7 bases from V and 0 bases from J, the junction contained 18 bases not matched to a gene. CDR1 and CDR2 (germline): MNHEY, SVGEGT. CDR3 protein: CASTPLRAGGPIDSYEQYF. CDR3 DNA sequence: TGTGCCAGCACCCCATTGCGAGCGGGGGGGCCAATAGACTCCTACGAGCAGTACTTC.

CDR3 protein: CASSVVITDTQYF. For the CDR3, the DNA is TGTGCCAGCAGCGTAGTAATCACAGATACGCAGTATTTT. The genes are TRBV9 and TRBJ2-3; D not certain. V lost 0 bases and J 2 bases, leaving 4 bases between the germline ends. The CDR3 spans 13 residues. Germline-derived CDR1 and CDR2 are SGDLS and YYNGEE.

V usage is TRBV6-5 and J usage is TRBJ1-2; D is undetermined. The V end was cut by 6 bases, the J end by 8 bases, with 10 bases between. The CDR3 length is 11 residues. Germline CDR1 and CDR2: MNHEY and SVGAGI. The CDR3 DNA is TGTGCCAGCAGGGCAGGACGGGGCTACACCTTC. Its protein is CASRAGRGYTF.

The gene calls are TRBV30 and TRBJ1-1; D is unresolved. The CDR3 covers 12 residues. The germline V gene encodes CDR1 GTSNPN and CDR2 SVGIG (reference sequence). The ends were cut back, 4 bases at V and 7 bases at J, with 13 bases in the middle. CDR3 region: CAWMGQWGEAFF. For the CDR3, the DNA is TGTGCCTGGATGGGTCAATGGGGTGAAGCTTTCTTT.

This clone was counted once. The V gene is TRBV19, the J gene TRBJ2-5, with 7 bases aligning to TRBD1. CDR3 length: 15 amino acids. The germline V gene has CDR1 LNHDA and CDR2 SQIVND (reference sequence). The ends lost 2 bases at V and 1 base at J; junction bases unmatched: 4. CDR3 DNA sequence: TGTGCCAGTAGTATAAGGGGACAGATCCAAGAGACCCAGTACTTC. Amino acids: CASSIRGQIQETQYF.

This rearrangement joins TRBV6-5 to TRBJ1-1, with D hard to call. The germline V and J ends were trimmed by 2 bases and 1 base, with 5 bases remaining between them. In germline, CDR1 is MNHEY, CDR2 SVGAGI. The CDR3 sequence is 13 residues long. Written as DNA, the CDR3 is TGTGCCAGCAGTTACCTTCGGAACACTGAAGCTTTCTTT. Translation: CASSYLRNTEAFF.

The V gene is TRBV29-1, the J gene TRBJ1-1; tentative D call: TRBD1 (5 bases). The germline V and J ends were trimmed by 4 bases and 4 bases, with 10 bases remaining between them. CDR1 SQVTM and CDR2 ANQGSEA come from the germline V gene. The CDR3 is 12 residues long. CDR3 loop: CSVGQSGTEAFF. DNA of the CDR3: TGCAGCGTTGGACAGTCTGGCACTGAAGCTTTCTTT.

The chain combines TRBV5-1 with TRBJ2-3; no firm D call. Germline V CDR1 and CDR2: SGHRS, YFSETQ. The CDR3 loop spans 13 amino acids. V was shortened by 3 bases and J by 1 base, with 6 bases between the two germline ends. CDR3 coding DNA: TGCGCCAGCAGCTCTGAGGGCACAGATACGCAGTATTTT. Translated: CASSSEGTDTQYF.

This clone was counted a single time. One end of the junction fails to match germline, which may point to a read error. This chain joins TRBV7-7 and TRBJ2-5; 7 bases are a match to TRBD2. The CDR3 runs to 15 residues. The germline V gene encodes CDR1 SSHAT and CDR2 FNYEAQ (reference sequence). CDR3 bases: TGTGCTAGCAGCTTAGAAGCGGGGCGACAAGAGACCCAGTACTTC. Protein: CASSLEAGRQETQYF.

The chain carries TRBV10-3 and TRBJ2-1, with 12 bases identical to TRBD2. V lost 0 bases, J lost 0 bases, and 9 bases stayed unmatched. This CDR3 is built from 20 residues. The germline gives CDR1 ENHRY, CDR2 SYGVKD. The chain's CDR3 is CAISESTRVTSGSSYNEQFF. The CDR3, as DNA: TGTGCCATCAGTGAGTCGACTCGAGTGACTAGCGGGAGCTCCTACAATGAGCAGTTCTTC.

The rearrangement uses TRBV7-9 and TRBJ2-5; D is unresolved. Trimming stripped 1 base from V and 4 bases from J, with 4 bases between. Germline CDR1 is SEHNR and CDR2 is FQNEAQ (reference sequence). The CDR3 runs 12 residues. The CDR3 is CASSLVGETQYF. DNA of the CDR3: TGTGCCAGCAGCTTAGTGGGAGAGACCCAGTACTTC.

This rearrangement joins TRBV27 to TRBJ2-7; D not resolved. This CDR3 is 13 amino acids long. V was cut by 3 bases and J by 4 bases, with 10 bases left in between. The germline gives CDR1 MNHEY, CDR2 SMNVEV (reference sequence). Written as DNA, the CDR3 is TGTGCCAGCAGTTTCTTCACTGGGTACGAGCAGTACTTC. This codes for CASSFFTGYEQYF.

V usage is TRBV4-3 and J usage is TRBJ1-4; D is unclear. The CDR3 has 14 amino acids. The germline V and J ends were trimmed by 4 bases and 4 bases, with 10 bases remaining between them. Germline V CDR1 and CDR2: LGHNA, YSLEER. The DNA of the CDR3 is TGCGCCAGCAGCCGGGCCGTCGTTAATGAAAAACTGTTTTTT. It specifies CASSRAVVNEKLFF.

The V gene is TRBV18, the J gene TRBJ1-6; 7 bases are shared with TRBD1. The CDR3 spans 14 residues. Germline loops: CDR1 KGHSH, CDR2 LQKENI. The J segment lost 5 bases and the V segment lost 4 bases, leaving 2 bases of the junction unmatched. The CDR3 DNA reads as TGTGCCAGCTCACGGGACAGCAATAATTCACCCCTCCACTTT. Protein: CASSRDSNNSPLHF.

The chain recombines TRBV19 with TRBJ2-1; 8 bases align to TRBD2. The CDR3 sequence is 15 residues long. Germline CDR1 reads LNHDA; CDR2 reads SQIVND (reference sequence). V was clipped by 6 bases and J by 3 bases; unmatched bases: 7. The CDR3 loop reads CASSITSGVYNEQFF. CDR3 in DNA: TGTGCCAGTAGCATTACTAGCGGAGTCTACAATGAGCAGTTCTTC.